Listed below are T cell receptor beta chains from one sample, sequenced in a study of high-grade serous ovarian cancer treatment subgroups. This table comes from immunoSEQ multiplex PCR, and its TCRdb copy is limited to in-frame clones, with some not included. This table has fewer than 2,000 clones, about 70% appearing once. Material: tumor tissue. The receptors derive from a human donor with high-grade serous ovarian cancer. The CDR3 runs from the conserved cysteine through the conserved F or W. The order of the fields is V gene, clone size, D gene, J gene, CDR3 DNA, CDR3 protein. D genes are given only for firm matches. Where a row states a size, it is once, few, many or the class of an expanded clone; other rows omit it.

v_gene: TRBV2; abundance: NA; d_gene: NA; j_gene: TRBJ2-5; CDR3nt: TGTGCCAGCAGTGCTAGTCCGCCTGGGACCCAGTACTTC; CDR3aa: CASSASPPGTQYF
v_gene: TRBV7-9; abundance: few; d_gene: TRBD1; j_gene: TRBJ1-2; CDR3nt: TGTGCCAGCAGCTTAGCGCAGGACAGGGGCCATGGCTACACCTTC; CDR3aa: CASSLAQDRGHGYTF
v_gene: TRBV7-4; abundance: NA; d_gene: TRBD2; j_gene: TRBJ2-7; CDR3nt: TGTGCCAGCAGCTCGCCACGGGGGGGCTACGAGCAGTACTTC; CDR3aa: CASSSPRGGYEQYF
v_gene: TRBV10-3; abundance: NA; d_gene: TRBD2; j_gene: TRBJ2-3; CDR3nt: TGTGCCATCAACCCTAGCGGGGGCGAGGATACGCAGTATTTT; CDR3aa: CAINPSGGEDTQYF
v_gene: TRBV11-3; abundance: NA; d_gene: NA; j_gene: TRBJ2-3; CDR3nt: TGTGCCAGCAGCTTAGAGATCAGGGATACGCAGTATTTT; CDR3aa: CASSLEIRDTQYF
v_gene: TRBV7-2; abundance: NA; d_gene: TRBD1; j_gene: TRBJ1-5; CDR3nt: TGTGCCAGCGCAACCCGACAGGGTCAGCCCCAGCATTTT; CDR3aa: CASATRQGQPQHF
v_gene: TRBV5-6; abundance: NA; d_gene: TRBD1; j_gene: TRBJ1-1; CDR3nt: TGTGCCAGCAGCGTGGGACAGATGAACACTGAAGCTTTCTTT; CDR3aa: CASSVGQMNTEAFF
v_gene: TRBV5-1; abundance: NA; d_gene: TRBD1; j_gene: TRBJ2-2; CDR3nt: TGCGCCAGCAGCCAATCCAGGACAGGGGGCGAAAGGGGGGAGCTGTTTTTT; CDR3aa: CASSQSRTGGERGELFF
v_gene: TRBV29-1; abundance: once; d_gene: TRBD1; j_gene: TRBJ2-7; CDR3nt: TGCAGCGTCGAGGGACAGGGGAAAAGGCAGTACTTC; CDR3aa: CSVEGQGKRQYF
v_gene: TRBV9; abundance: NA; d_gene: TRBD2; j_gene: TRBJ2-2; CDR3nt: TGTGCCAGCAGCGCGTTGGACAGCGGGAGCGGGGGGGCCGTGTCCGGGGAGCTGTTTTTT; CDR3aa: CASSALDSGSGGAVSGELFF
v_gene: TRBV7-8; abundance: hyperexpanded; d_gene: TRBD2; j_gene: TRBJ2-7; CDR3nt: TGTGCCAGCAGCTCGCCACGGGGGGGCTACGAGCAGTACTTC; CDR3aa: CASSSPRGGYEQYF
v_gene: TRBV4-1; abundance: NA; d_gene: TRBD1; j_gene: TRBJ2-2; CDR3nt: TGCGCCAGCAGCCGCCCCGGACAGGGACCGAACACCGGGGAGCTGTTTTTT; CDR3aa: CASSRPGQGPNTGELFF
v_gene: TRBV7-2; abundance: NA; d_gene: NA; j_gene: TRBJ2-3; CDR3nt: TGTGCCAGCAGCGTCGGGGGGCCGGATACGCAGTATTTT; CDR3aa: CASSVGGPDTQYF
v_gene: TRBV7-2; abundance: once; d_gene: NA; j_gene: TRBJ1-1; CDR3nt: TGTGCCAGCAGCTTAGCAGTGACAGCTGGGGGGAACACTGAAGCTTTCTTT; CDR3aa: CASSLAVTAGGNTEAFF
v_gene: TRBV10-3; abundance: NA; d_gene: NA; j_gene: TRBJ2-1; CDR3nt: TGTGCCATCAGTGAGTCGTCCCGGGGCGCGGCAGGTGAGCAGTTCTTC; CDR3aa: CAISESSRGAAGEQFF
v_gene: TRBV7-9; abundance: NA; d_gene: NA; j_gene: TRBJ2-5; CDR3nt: TGTGCCAGCAGCTTGGGAACTAGCATATGGCAAGAGACCCAGTACTTC; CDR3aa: CASSLGTSIWQETQYF
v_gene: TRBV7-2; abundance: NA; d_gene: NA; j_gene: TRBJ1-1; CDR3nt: TGTGCCAGCAGCCCGCGACTACCTACAGCTGAAGCTTTCTTT; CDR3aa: CASSPRLPTAEAFF
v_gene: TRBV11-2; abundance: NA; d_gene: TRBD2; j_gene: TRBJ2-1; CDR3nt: TGTGCCAGCAGCTTAGCCGGGGGGGCGACTGAGCAGTTCTTC; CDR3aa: CASSLAGGATEQFF
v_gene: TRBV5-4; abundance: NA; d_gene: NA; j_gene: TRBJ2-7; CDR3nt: TGTGCCAGCAGCTTGATGACAGGTTATACCTACGAGCAGTACTTC; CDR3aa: CASSLMTGYTYEQYF
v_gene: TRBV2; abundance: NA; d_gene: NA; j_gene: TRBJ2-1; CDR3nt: TGTGCCAGCAGTGAAGCGCATAGCAGGGAGCAGTTCTTC; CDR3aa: CASSEAHSREQFF
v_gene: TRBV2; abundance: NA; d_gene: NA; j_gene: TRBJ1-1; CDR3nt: TGTGCCACCTTGAGACTTTCGAACACTGAAGCTTTCTTT; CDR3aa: CATLRLSNTEAFF
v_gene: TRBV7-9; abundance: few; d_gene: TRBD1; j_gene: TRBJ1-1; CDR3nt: TGTGCCAGCAGCCTGACAGGGGCGAACACTGAAGCTTTCTTT; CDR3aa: CASSLTGANTEAFF
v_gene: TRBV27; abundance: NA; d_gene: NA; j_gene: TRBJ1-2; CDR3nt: TGTGCCAGCAGTCGTCCGGGCTATGGCTACACCTTC; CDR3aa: CASSRPGYGYTF
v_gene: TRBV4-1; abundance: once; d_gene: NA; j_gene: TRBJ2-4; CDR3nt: TGCGCCAGCAGCCAAGAAGGCCCGGCGGACATTCAGTACTTC; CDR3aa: CASSQEGPADIQYF
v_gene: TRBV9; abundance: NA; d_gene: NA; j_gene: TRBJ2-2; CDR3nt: TGTGCCAGCAGCGTCTTAGCCGGCGCCGGGGAGCTGTTTTTT; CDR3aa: CASSVLAGAGELFF
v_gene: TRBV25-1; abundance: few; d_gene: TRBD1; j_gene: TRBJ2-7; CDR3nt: TGTGCCAGCAGTCGAACGGGACAGAAGAGGGTGAACGAGCAGTACTTC; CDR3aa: CASSRTGQKRVNEQYF
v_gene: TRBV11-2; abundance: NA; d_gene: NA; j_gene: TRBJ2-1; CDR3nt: TGTGCCAGCAGCTTACTAGTTTTCGGGAGCTCCTACAATGAACAGTTCTTC; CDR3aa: CASSLLVFGSSYNEQFF
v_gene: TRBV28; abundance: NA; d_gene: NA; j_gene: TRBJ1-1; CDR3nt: TGTGCCAGCAGCCGTCGTGGCCTAGGGGACACTGAAGCTTTCTTT; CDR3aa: CASSRRGLGDTEAFF
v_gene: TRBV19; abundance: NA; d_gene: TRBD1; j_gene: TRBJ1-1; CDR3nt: TGTGCCAGTAGTATAGGGGCCGGGACAGGGGTAGCAACTGAAGCTTTCTTT; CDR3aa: CASSIGAGTGVATEAFF
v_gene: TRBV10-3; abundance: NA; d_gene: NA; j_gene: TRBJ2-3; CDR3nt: TGTGCCACCCTTATGACAGATACGCAGTATTTT; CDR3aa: CATLMTDTQYF
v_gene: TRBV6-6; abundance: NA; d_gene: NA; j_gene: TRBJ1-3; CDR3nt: TGTGCCAGCAGTTACCCGGGAAACACCATATATTTT; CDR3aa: CASSYPGNTIYF
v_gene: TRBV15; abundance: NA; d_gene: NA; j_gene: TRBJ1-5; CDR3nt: TGTGCCACCAGCAGAGATTGGGGTAGCAATCAGCCCCAGCATTTT; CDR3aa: CATSRDWGSNQPQHF
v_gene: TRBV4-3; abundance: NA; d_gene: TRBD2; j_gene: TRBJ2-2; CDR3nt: TGCGCCAGCAGCCTCTCTCCCCTACTAGCGGGAGGGCGTGCGACCGGGGAGCTGTTTTTT; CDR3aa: CASSLSPLLAGGRATGELFF
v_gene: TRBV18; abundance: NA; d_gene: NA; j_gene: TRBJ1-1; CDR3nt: TGTGCCAGCTCCCCAGGCCACCTCTTGAACACTGAAGCTTTCTTT; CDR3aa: CASSPGHLLNTEAFF
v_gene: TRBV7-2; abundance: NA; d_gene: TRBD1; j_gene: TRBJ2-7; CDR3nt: TGTGCCAGCAGCTTCGGACAGGTCAACGAGCAGTACTTC; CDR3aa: CASSFGQVNEQYF
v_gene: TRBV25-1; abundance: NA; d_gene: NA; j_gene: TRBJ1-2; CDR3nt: TGTGCCAGCAGTGAACAGGGGTTCTATGGCTACACCTTC; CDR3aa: CASSEQGFYGYTF
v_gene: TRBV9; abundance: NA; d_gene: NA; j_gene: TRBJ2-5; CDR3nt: TGTGCCAGCAGCGTAGCAGGGTCGCGCCAAGAGACCCAGTACTTC; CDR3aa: CASSVAGSRQETQYF
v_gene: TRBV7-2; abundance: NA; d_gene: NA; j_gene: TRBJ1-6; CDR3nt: TGTGCCAGCAGCTTAATGCAGTCTCTAAATTCACCCCTCCACTTT; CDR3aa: CASSLMQSLNSPLHF
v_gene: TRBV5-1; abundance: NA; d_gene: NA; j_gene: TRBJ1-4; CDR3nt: TGCGCCAGCAGGGTTCTTTCGGATCCGAATGAAAAACTGTTTTTT; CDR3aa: CASRVLSDPNEKLFF
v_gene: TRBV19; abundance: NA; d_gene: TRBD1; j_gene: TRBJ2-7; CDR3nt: TGTGCCAGTAGAGGACAGGGTACCTACGAGCAGTACTTC; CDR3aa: CASRGQGTYEQYF
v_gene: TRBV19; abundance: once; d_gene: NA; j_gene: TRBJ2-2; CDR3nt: TGTGCCAGTAGTATACTGCGATCAAACACCGGGGAGCTGTTTTTT; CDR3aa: CASSILRSNTGELFF
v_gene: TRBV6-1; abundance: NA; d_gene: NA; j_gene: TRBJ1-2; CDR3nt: TGTGCCAGCAATAGGGGAGACACCAACTATGGCTACACCTTC; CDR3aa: CASNRGDTNYGYTF
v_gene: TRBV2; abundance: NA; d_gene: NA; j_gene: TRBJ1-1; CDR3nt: TGTGCCACTACCTGGGGGGTCTTGAACACTGAAGCTTTCTTT; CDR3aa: CATTWGVLNTEAFF
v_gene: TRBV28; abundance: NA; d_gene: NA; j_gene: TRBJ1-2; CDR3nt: TGTGCCAGCAGTGGCGTGGGACACCCAGCGACCTTC; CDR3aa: CASSGVGHPATF
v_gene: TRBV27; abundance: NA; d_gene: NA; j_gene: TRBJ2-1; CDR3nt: TGTGCCAGCAGTTTAGACCCAAGCTCCTACAATGAGCAGTTCTTC; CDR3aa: CASSLDPSSYNEQFF
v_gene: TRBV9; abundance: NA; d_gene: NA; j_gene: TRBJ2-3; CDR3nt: TGTGCCAGCAGCGTTTTTGGGGATACGCAGTATTTT; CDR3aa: CASSVFGDTQYF
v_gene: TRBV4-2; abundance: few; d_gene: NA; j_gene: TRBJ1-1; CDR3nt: TGTGCCAGCAGCCAAGATGAAAGGGGAACCACTGAAGCTTTCTTT; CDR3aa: CASSQDERGTTEAFF
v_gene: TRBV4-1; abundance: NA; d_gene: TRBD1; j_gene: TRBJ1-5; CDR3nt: TGCGCCAGCAGCCCCCGGACAGGTGACAATCAGCCCCAGCATTTT; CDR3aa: CASSPRTGDNQPQHF
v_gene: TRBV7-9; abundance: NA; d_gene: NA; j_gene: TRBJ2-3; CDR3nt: TGTGCCAGCAGCTTGGTCCACGGAGATACGCAGTATTTT; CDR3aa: CASSLVHGDTQYF
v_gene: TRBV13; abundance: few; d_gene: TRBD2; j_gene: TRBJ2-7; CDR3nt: TGTGCCAGCAGCTCCCGGGGGGGGCCTACCTACGAGCAGTACTTC; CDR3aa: CASSSRGGPTYEQYF
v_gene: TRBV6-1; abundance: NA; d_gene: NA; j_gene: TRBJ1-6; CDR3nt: TGTGCCAGCAGTGTTCCGGGCCCGGATTCACCCCTCCACTTT; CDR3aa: CASSVPGPDSPLHF
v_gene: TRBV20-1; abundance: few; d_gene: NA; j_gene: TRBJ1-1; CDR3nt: TGCAGTGCTCCAGGGAACACTGAAGCTTTCTTT; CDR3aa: CSAPGNTEAFF
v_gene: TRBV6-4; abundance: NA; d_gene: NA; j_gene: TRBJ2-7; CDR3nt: TGTGCCAGCAAGGGCGGGACCCACATTTCCTACGAGCAGTACTTC; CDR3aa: CASKGGTHISYEQYF
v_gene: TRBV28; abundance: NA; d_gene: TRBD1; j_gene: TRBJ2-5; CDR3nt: TGTGCCAGCGGTCGACAGGGGGGAGAGACCCAGTACTTC; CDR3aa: CASGRQGGETQYF
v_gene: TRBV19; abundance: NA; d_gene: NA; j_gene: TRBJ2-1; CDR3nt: TGTGCCAGTAGTAAAAACCCTGCCGGGACTTCCCCCTTGGATGAGCAGTTCTTC; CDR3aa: CASSKNPAGTSPLDEQFF
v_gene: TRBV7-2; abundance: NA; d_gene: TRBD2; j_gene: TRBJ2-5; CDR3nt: TGTGCCAGCAGCTTAGAGGCGGGGGGGCTAGGGACCCAGTACTTC; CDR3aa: CASSLEAGGLGTQYF
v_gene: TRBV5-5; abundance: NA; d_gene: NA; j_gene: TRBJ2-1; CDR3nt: TGTGCCAGCAGCTTTAAATACAATGAGCAGTTCTTC; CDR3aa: CASSFKYNEQFF
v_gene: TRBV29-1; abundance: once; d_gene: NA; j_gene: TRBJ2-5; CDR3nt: TGCAGCGTAGGATTCCGGGAGACCCAGTACTTC; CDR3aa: CSVGFRETQYF
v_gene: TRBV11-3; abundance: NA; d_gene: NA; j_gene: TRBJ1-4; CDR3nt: TGTGCCAGCAGCCGGGCCTTGGGAAGCGGTGGCGAAAAACTGTTTTTT; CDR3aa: CASSRALGSGGEKLFF
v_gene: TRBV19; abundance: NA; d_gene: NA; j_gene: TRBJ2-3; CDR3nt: TGTGCCAGTAGTCACGAGGGCTCGACGCAGTATTTT; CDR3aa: CASSHEGSTQYF